A selection of T cell receptor beta chains follows, all from one sample in a study of T-cell reconstitution after alpha-beta-depleted transplantation in children. TCRdb analysed the PCR reads with MiXCR anew, one entry per CDR3 protein. This table holds 250,000 to 400,000 distinct CDR3 sequences, around 25% found once. The sample was PBMCs, mostly from graft donor cells, taken 180 days after TCRalphabeta/CD19-depleted stem cell transplant. Receptor source: a male patient younger than 18 who had a stem cell transplant for acute lymphoblastic leukemia, so the T cells may come from the graft donor. The CDR3 runs from the conserved cysteine through the conserved F or W. The D gene is left open where the match is weak. Expanded clones are given a class, and other clones once, few, many or no size at all.

cdr3_nt,cdr3_aa,v_call,j_call,d_call,clone_size
TGTGCCAGCAGCCAAGGCGGGGGGAGCAGATACAATGAGCAGTTCTTC,CASSQGGGSRYNEQFF,TRBV4-2,TRBJ2-1,TRBD2,few
TGTGCCAGCAGCCCAAGGGACAGGGGGCGCGTAAATGAGCAGTTCTTC,CASSPRDRGRVNEQFF,TRBV11-2,TRBJ2-1,TRBD1,NA
TGTGCCAGCAGTCGCCCCTTCATTGGGACCGGGGAGCTGTTTTTT,CASSRPFIGTGELFF,TRBV28,TRBJ2-2,NA,few
TGCGCCAGCAGCTCCCCCCCGGCTAGCGGGAGTACCGACAATGAGCAGTTCTTC,CASSSPPASGSTDNEQFF,TRBV5-1,TRBJ2-1,TRBD2,NA
TGCGCCAGCAGAATGGAATCGGGACACAGCACAGATACGCAGTATTTT,CASRMESGHSTDTQYF,TRBV5-1,TRBJ2-3,NA,few
TGCAGCGGTCGACAGGTTCTAATGAACACTGAAGCTTTCTTT,CSGRQVLMNTEAFF,TRBV29-1,TRBJ1-1,NA,few
TGTGCCAGCAGTCTACACAGGGATCCAATACCCTTC,CASSLHRDPIPF,TRBV12-3/TRBV12-4,TRBJ1-2,NA,few
TGTGCCAGCAGCTTATCACCAGTGTACTATGGCTACACCTTC,CASSLSPVYYGYTF,TRBV7-9,TRBJ1-2,NA,few
TGCGCCAGCAGCTTGGTTTCTAGCGGGAACACAGATACGCAGTATTTT,CASSLVSSGNTDTQYF,TRBV5-1,TRBJ2-3,TRBD2,few
TGTGCCAGCAGCCCATTCAGGCGGGACTATCGGGAGACCCAGTACTTC,CASSPFRRDYRETQYF,TRBV7-3,TRBJ2-5,TRBD2,few
TGCGCCAGCAGCTTGCCTAGCGGAGGGGGAGAGACCCAGTACTTC,CASSLPSGGGETQYF,TRBV5-1,TRBJ2-5,NA,few
TGCGCCAGCAGCTTGGAAAATTGGGACGAGCAGTACTTC,CASSLENWDEQYF,TRBV5-1,TRBJ2-7,NA,few
TGTGCCAGCAGTGAAGCGCGACTAAAAGAGACCCAGTACTTC,CASSEARLKETQYF,TRBV2,TRBJ2-5,NA,NA
TGTGCCAGCAGCTTGAACAGGGGGACCGGGGAGCTGTTTTTT,CASSLNRGTGELFF,TRBV5-6,TRBJ2-2,TRBD1,few
TGTGCCAGCAGTTACCCCCGAGCGTCAGGACAGGGGTTTGAAGCTTTCTTT,CASSYPRASGQGFEAFF,TRBV6-5,TRBJ1-1,TRBD1,few